This T cell receptor beta chain is from a study of blood T cells in healthy people across ages. Germline V gives CDR1 SEHNR, CDR2 FQNEAQ (reference sequence). V dropped 1 base and J dropped 3; count of bases not matched to a gene: 3. This CDR3 has 14 residues. With a J-beta primer mix and a sample-barcoded 5' primer, a second PCR ran roughly 6 to 12 cycles. MiXCR was run by TCRdb on the 5' RACE reads, yielding one entry per CDR3 protein. The sample contains about 780,000 distinct CDR3 sequences, roughly 24% of which appear only once. These same data were also listed under a study on T cells of mothers and their children.

This TCR came from a boy aged 5-17 years in good health. Input material: blood. The chain carries TRBV7-9 and TRBJ2-7; 7 bases are a match to TRBD1. This CDR3 is CASSLGPGGYEQYF. CDR3 bases: TGTGCCAGCAGCTTAGGGCCAGGGGGCTACGAGCAGTACTTC. The full variable domain, with the rest looked up from reference TRBV7-9 and TRBJ2-7, is DTGVSQNPRHKITKRGQNVTFRCDPISEHNRLYWYRQTLGQGPEFLTYFQNEAQLEKSRLLSDRFSAERPKGSFSTLEIQRTEQGDSAMYLCASSLGPGGYEQYFGPGTRLTVT.